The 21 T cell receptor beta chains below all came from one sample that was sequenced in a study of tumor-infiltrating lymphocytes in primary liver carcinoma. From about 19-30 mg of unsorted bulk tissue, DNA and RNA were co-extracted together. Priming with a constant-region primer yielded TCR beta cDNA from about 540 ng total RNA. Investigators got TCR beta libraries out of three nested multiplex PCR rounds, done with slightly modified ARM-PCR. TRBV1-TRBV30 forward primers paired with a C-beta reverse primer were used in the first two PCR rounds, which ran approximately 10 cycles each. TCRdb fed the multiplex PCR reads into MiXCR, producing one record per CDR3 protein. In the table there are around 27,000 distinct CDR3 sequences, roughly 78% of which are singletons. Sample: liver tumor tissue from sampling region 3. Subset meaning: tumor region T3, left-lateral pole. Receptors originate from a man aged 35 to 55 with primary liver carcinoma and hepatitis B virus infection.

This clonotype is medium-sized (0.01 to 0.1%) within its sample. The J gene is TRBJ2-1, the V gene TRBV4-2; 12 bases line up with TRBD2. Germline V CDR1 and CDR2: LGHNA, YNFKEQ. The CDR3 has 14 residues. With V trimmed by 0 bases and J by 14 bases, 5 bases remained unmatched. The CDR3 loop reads CASSQERTSGIEFF. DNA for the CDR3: TGTGCCAGCAGCCAAGAGAGGACTAGCGGGATTGAGTTCTTC.

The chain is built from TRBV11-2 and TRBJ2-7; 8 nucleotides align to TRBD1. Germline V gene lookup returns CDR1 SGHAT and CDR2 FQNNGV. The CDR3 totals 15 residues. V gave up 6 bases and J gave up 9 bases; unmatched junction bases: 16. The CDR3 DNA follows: TGTGCCAGCAGTTTTGTGGCAGGGGGCCAGCACGGGCAGTACTTC. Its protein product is CASSFVAGGQHGQYF.

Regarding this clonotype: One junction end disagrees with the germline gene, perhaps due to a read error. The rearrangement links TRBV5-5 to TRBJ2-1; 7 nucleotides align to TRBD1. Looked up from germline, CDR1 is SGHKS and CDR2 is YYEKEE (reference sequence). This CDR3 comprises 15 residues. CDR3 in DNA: TGTGCCAGCAGCACTGGACAGGATTCCTACGATGAGCAGTTCTTC. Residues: CASSTGQDSYDEQFF.

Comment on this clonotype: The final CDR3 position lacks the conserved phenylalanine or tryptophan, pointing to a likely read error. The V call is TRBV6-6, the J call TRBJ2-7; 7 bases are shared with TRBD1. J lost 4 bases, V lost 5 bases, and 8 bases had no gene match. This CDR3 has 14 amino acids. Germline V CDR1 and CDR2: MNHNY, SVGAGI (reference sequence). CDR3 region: CASSVLGQRYEQYL. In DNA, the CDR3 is TGTGCCAGCAGTGTTCTGGGACAGCGATACGAGCAGTACCTC.

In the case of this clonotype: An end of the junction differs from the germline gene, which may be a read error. In nucleotides, the CDR3 is TGTGTCAGCAGGGAGCGAAGCTCCTACGAGCAGTACTTC. The encoded protein is CVSRERSSYEQYF. The rearrangement joins TRBV6-1 to TRBJ2-7, with D possibly being TRBD1 or TRBD2 (5 bases each). The germline CDR1 and CDR2 sequences are MNHNS and SASEGT. This CDR3 comprises 13 residues.

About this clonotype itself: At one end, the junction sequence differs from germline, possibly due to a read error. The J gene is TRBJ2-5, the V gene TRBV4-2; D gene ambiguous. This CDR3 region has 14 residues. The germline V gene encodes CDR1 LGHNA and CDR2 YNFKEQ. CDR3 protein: CAISLGRVQEAQCF. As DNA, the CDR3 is TGTGCCATCAGCCTCGGAAGGGTCCAAGAGGCCCAGTGCTTC.

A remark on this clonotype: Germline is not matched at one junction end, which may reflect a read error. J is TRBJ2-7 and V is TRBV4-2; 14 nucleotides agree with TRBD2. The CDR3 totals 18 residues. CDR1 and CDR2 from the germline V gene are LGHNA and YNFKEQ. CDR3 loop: CTSSGKPGLAGEPHEEYF. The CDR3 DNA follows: TGTACCAGCAGTGGAAAACCGGGACTAGCGGGAGAGCCACACGAGGAGTACTTC.

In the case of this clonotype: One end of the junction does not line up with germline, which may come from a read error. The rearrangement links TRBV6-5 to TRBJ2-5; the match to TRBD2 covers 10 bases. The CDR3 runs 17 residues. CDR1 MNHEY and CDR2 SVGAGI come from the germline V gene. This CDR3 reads CASSYYGTSERFETQYF. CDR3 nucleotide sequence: TGTGCGAGCAGTTATTACGGGACTAGCGAGAGGTTTGAGACACAGTACTTC.

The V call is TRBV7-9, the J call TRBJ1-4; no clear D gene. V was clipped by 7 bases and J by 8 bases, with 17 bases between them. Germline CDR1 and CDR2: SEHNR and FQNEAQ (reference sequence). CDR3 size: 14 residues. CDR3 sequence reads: CASNFFGVGEKLFF. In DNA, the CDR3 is TGTGCCAGCAACTTCTTCGGGGTAGGGGAAAAACTGTTTTTT.

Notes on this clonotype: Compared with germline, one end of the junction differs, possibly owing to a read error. The CDR3 here is CAISKHEGDQPQHF. The CDR3 coding sequence is TGTGCCATCAGTAAGCATGAGGGCGATCAGCCCCAGCATTTC. The chain combines TRBV10-3 with TRBJ1-5; D is unclear. CDR3 size: 14 residues. Germline V CDR1 and CDR2: ENHRY, SYGVKD.

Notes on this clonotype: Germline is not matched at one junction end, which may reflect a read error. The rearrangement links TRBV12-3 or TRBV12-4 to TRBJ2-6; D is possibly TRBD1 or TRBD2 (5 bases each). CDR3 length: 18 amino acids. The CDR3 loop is CATTFINGFLSGGNVLTF. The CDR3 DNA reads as TGTGCCACCACCTTTATAAACGGATTCCTCTCTGGGGGCAACGTCCTGACTTTC.

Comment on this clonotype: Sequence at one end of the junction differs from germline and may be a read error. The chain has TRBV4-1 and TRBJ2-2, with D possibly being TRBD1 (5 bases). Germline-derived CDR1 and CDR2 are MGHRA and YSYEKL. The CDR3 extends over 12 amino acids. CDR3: CASSQEARELFF. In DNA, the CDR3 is TGCGCCAGCAGCCAAGAAGCCAGGGAACTGTTTTTT.

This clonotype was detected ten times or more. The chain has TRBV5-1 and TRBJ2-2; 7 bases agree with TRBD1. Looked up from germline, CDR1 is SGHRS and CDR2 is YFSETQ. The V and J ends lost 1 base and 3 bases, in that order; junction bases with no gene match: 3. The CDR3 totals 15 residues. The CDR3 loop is CASSLWQGDTGELFF. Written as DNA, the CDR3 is TGCGCCAGCAGCTTGTGGCAGGGGGACACCGGGGAGCTGTTTTTT.

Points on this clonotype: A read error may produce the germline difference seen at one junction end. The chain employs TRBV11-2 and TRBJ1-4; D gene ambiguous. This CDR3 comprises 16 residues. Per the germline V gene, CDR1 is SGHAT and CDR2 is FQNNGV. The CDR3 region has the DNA TGTGCCAGCAGCATGACACCAGGAGGAACAAATGAAATACTGTTTTTT. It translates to CASSMTPGGTNEILFF.

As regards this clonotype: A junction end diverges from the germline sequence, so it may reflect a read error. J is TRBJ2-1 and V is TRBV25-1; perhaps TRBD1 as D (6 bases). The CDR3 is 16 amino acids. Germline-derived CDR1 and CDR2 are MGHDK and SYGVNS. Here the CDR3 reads CASSETGCESYNGQFF. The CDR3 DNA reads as TGTGCCAGCAGTGAAACAGGGTGCGAGTCCTACAATGGGCAGTTCTTC.

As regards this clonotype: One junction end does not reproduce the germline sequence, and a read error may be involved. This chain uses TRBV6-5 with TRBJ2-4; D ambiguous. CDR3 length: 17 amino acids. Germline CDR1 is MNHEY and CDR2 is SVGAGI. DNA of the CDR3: TGTGCCAGTAGAGCGAGATGGAAATCAGGAAGCCAAAACATTGAGTACTTC. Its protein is CASRARWKSGSQNIEYF.

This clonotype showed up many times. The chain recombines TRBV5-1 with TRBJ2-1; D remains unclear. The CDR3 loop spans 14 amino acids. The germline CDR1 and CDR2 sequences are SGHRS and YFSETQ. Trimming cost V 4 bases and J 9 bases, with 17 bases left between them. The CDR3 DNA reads TGCGCCAGCAGCCGGAGTCCTGGTTTCAGTGAGCAGTTCTTC. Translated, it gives CASSRSPGFSEQFF. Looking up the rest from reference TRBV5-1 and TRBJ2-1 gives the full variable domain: KAGVTQTPRYLIKTRGQQVTLSCSPISGHRSVSWYQQTPGQGLQFLFEYFSETQRNKGNFPGRFSGRQFSNSRSEMNVSTLELGDSALYLCASSRSPGFSEQFFGPGTRLTVL.

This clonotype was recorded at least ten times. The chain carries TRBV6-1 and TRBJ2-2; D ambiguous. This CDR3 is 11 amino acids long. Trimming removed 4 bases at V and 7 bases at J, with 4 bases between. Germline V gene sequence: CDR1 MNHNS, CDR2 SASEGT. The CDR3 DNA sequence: TGTGCCAGCAGTGCCGTCGGGGAGCTGTTTTTT. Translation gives CASSAVGELFF.

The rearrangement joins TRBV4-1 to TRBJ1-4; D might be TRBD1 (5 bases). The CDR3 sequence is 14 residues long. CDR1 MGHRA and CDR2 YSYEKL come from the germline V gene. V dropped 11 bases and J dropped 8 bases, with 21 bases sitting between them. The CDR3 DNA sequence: TGCGCCGGTAGCCAGGGTGGCGGTACCGAAAAACTGTTTTTT. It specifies CAGSQGGGTEKLFF.

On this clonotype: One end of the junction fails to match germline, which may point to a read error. CDR3 sequence: CASNQDMGRGGGYAF. The DNA of the CDR3 is TGTGCCAGCAACCAAGATATGGGCAGGGGTGGTGGCTATGCCTTC. The genes are TRBV4-2 and TRBJ1-2; tentative D call: TRBD1 (6 bases). Germline loops: CDR1 LGHNA, CDR2 YNFKEQ. This CDR3 region has 15 residues.

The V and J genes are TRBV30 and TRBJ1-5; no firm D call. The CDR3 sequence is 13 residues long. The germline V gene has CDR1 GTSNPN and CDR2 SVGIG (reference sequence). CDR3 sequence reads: CTRSGHTNQPQHF. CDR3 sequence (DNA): TGTACCCGAAGTGGCCATACAAATCAGCCCCAGCATTTT.